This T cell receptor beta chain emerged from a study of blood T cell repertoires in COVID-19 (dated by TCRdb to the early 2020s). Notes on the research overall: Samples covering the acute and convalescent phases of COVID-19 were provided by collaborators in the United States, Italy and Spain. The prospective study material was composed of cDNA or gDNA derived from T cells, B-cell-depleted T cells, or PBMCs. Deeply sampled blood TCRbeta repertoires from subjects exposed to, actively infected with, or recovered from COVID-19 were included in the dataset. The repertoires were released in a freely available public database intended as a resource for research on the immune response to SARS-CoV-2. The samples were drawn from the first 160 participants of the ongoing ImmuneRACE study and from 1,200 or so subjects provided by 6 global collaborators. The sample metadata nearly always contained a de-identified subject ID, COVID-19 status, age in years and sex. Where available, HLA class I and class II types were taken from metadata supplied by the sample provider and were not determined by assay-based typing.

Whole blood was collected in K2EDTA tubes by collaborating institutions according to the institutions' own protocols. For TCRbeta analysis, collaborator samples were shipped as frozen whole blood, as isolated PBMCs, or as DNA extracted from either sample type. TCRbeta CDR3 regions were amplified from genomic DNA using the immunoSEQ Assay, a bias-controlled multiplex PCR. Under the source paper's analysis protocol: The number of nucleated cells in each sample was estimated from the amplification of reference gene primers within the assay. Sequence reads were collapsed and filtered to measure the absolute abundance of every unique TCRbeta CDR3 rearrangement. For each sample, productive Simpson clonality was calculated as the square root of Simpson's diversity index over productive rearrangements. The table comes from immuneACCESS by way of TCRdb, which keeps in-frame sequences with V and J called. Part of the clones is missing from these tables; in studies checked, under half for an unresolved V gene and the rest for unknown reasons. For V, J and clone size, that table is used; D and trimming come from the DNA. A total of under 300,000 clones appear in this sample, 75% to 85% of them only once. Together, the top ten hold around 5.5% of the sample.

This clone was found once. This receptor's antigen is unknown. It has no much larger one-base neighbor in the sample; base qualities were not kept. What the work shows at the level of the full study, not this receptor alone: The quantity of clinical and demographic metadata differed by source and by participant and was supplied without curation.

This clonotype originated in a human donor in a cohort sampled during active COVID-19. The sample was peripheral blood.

The bases are TGTGCCAGCTACCATGGAGGGACAGGGAGCACAGATACGCAGTATTTT. Translation gives CASYHGGTGSTDTQYF. The chain links TRBV18 with TRBJ2-3; a stretch of 9 junction bases matches TRBD1. Taken from the germline V gene, the CDR1 and CDR2 loops are KGHSH and LQKENI. V and J are trimmed by 7 bases and 0 bases, and the gene matches miss 8 bases of the junction. Reading from cysteine to phenylalanine, the CDR3 counts 16 amino acids. The kept DNA is CDR3 alone, 48 bases in frame from the first base.